Given below is one T cell receptor (beta chain) in context. Assay: immunoSEQ multiplex PCR; the TCRdb copy retains only in-frame clones and omits some. The data show approximately 580,000 clones, more than 75% seen once. This entry belongs to a study of shared T cell receptors in the human thymus. This CDR3 has 15 residues. V was clipped by 6 bases and J by 0 bases, with 12 bases between them. The germline V gene encodes CDR1 MNHEY and CDR2 SMNVEV (reference sequence). This sample also appeared in a second study, on human thymus T cells. That work contributes: It was from resections taken during corrective heart surgery that the thymus tissue came. Repertoires sampled from thymus and blood appeared biased in V and J gene usage. Overlap was high between thymic repertoires from unrelated individuals, as reported in related research.

The sequence was collected from a boy in the first two years of life with a congenital heart defect. The sequencing sample was made of thymocytes. This chain links TRBV27 with TRBJ2-1, with no clear D. The CDR3: CASRLERASYNEQFF. For the CDR3, the DNA is TGTGCCAGCAGGTTAGAGCGAGCCTCCTACAATGAGCAGTTCTTC.